This TCR beta chain is drawn from a study of cytomegalovirus exposure and HLA in healthy donors (dated by TCRdb to about 2017). With regard to the full study: According to an earlier analysis of around 600 of the donors, about 179 million T cells yielded 117 million unique TCR beta sequences and around 280 Gb of sequence data. All discovery cohort repertoires had been generated using a single sequencing platform. Among 300 to 500 genotyped donors of the cohort, an average of approximately 240,000 unique TCR beta nucleotide sequences was sequenced per donor, of which roughly 18% were non-productive. The later analysis used no new phenotypic data to find candidate immune exposures, relying instead on TCR beta sequences and their occurrence across donors. An earlier analysis of around 580 of the donors used high-throughput TCR beta sequencing to judge whether each TCR beta V gene segment behaved as functional or pseudogenic. Along with the roughly 610-subject first cohort, a separate validation cohort of about 110 different subjects was used. A later genetic analysis took genome-wide SNP genotypes for about 55% of the 666 donors and used that subset as a discovery cohort. A later analysis re-examined previously published TCR beta repertoires from roughly 650 donors and added high-resolution HLA genotyping to investigate patterns of TCR occurrence. The study aimed to test whether signatures of past pathogen exposure could be identified by cataloging public T cell receptors. The number of typed donors differed by locus: roughly 620-640 for A, B, C, DRB1 and DQB1; some 500 for DQA1; 606 for DPA1; and roughly 450 for DPB1. Alongside the repertoire data, information on donor age, sex, ethnicity and CMV serostatus was compiled. An early release that covered some 640 HLA-typed donors contained about 300 gigabases of sequencing data and 75 million to 100 million unique TCR sequences. Among the approximately 400 genotyped donors, around 81% belonged to the genetic ancestry cluster associated with self-reported Caucasian donors. The study combined high-throughput TCR immunosequencing, statistical association of individual TCRs with disease status, and machine learning to predict cytomegalovirus infection status. HLA typing covered class I and class II loci at four-digit resolution. Roughly 5 DR-DQ haplotypes were treated as single units for association and clustering because of strong linkage in the cohort. The study used immunosequencing to profile the T cell repertoires of about 670 subjects and linked those repertoires to cytomegalovirus serostatus.

The cohort comprised around 700 healthy bone marrow donors. At the time of sampling, all cohort members were nominally healthy, though unrecorded immune exposures were likely present. The donor was CMV seronegative and belonged to the group of around 350 seronegative cohort members. Each donor provided a peripheral blood sample, and peripheral blood mononuclear cells were used for TCR beta sequencing. Genomic DNA was extracted from the blood cell samples with the Qiagen DNeasy Blood Extraction Kit. Broader findings and caveats from the paper: When HLA alleles, especially DR and DQ, strongly co-occurred, TCR associations were difficult to assign to individual alleles. Linkage disequilibrium might explain the correlated functional status among segregating V segments, but an unknown experimental factor could not be ruled out. For the cohort, immune exposure information was limited to CMV serostatus. Some IMGT-functional V segments, including TRBV6-2 and TRBV6-3, could not be told apart with the 87-base-pair reads, so those segments were excluded. Several of the top co-occurrence clusters appeared to be linked to parvovirus B19, influenza, CMV and Epstein-Barr virus, according to a later analysis. Only TCR beta chains were sequenced in this cohort, and the absence of alpha or paired-chain data limited detectable features. Because HLA typing was unavailable for some donors at each locus, only the typed subset was used in association tests. In vitro tests confirmed that three of the cytomegalovirus-associated TCR beta chains recognize cytomegalovirus antigens. A cluster of highly shared sequence variants was judged likely to be a technical artifact of the sequencing pipeline. Fewer than 20 rarely observed V segments, including chromosome 9 orphons, were excluded from the earlier analysis of a few hundred of the donors because counts were too low. In both the original and validation cohorts, the classifier was reported to diagnose cytomegalovirus status with high specificity and sensitivity. The study gave a list of 150 to 200 TCR beta chains associated with cytomegalovirus. Presence/absence analyses assumed roughly uniform sequencing depth across donors, an assumption that may not hold. In a later analysis, HLA-associated TCR beta chains showed more clonal expansion and lower generation probabilities than non-associated chains that were equally common. The authors suggested that the approach could potentially be generalized to other disease states and immunological phenotypes. A later analysis associated about 17,000 TCR beta sequences with specific HLA alleles at a false discovery rate of 0.05. A later genetic analysis associated a missense DCLRE1C variant with V-gene and J-gene trimming of TCR beta chains, and an independent cohort replicated the association. In a later analysis, TCR association rates were found to vary across HLA loci, with the most associated TCRs seen for DRB1 alleles and the fewest for HLA-C alleles. A later analysis found that most CMV-associated TCR beta chains appeared HLA-restricted, with HLA associations seemingly driven largely by CMV exposure. A further reported finding was that TCR beta sequences accurately predicted the HLA-A and HLA-B alleles for most subjects in the first cohort. An earlier analysis of approximately 530 of the donors showed that most TCR beta V segments appeared in productive rearrangements either about 87% or about 30% of the time, which broadly matched IMGT annotations. Across donors, most TCR sequences were observed very rarely, whereas some public TCRs were present in many individuals. In a later genetic analysis, fewer N-insertions in productive TCRs were reported among donors in an Asian-associated ancestry cluster than the 666-donor mean.

Concerning this clone: The clone's antigen remains unknown. No base quality information exists; no much larger clone differs at one position.

Libraries came from the immunoSEQ multiplex PCR assay. A mixture of 60 forward primers for TCR Vbeta segments and 13 reverse primers for TCR Jbeta segments was used in the multiplex PCR. Amplification of the CDR3 region of rearranged TCR beta genes was performed with a multiplex PCR assay on genomic DNA. The amplified TCR beta libraries were sequenced on the Illumina HiSeq System as 87-base-pair reads. For the original study's pipeline: A later analysis tallied around 87 million unique TCR beta chains across the 666 repertoires, and about 12 million of those chains were shared by two or more donors. A nearest-neighbor algorithm error-corrected the raw reads and collapsed the reads into unique sequences, merging closely related sequences to remove PCR and sequencing errors. Alignment of CDR3 sequences to IMGT reference sequences was used to assign V, D and J gene segments. For a sequence to be retained, at least a six-nucleotide match to both a V gene segment and a J gene segment was required. A rearrangement counted as productive if the CDR3 had no stop codons and remained in frame with V and J, and every other rearrangement counted as non-productive. Following IMGT convention, CDR3 was defined as the stretch from the second conserved V-encoded cysteine up to the conserved J-encoded phenylalanine. The earlier analysis of about 620 of the donors excluded sequences that lacked an unambiguous match to a single V gene segment. In an earlier analysis of approximately 590 of the donors, a V segment was called functional when productive rearrangements were above 56.7%, and segregating when the standard deviation between donors exceeded 5%. A statistical classification framework was built for diagnosing cytomegalovirus status from the catalog of TCR beta chain sequences. A later analysis assigned V and J genes by comparing TCR nucleotide sequences with IMGT/GENE-DB human TR gene sequences. The TCRdist pipeline was used in a later analysis to assign CDR3 sequences and most-parsimonious VDJ recombination scenarios. In a later analysis, every TCR beta chain was defined by the combination of its CDR3 amino acid sequence and its V-gene family, and reads without a unique V-gene family were dropped. A later analysis removed 592 highly shared, low-generation-probability nucleotide sequences to deal with suspected cross-contamination and a sequencing artifact. In a later analysis, a clonal expansion index for each public chain was calculated from normalized within-repertoire ranks of inferred template counts. In a later analysis, generation probabilities were computed using a VDJ recombination model fitted to out-of-frame rearrangements, and the results were checked against IGoR. A later analysis scored TCR-TCR, TCR-HLA and TCR-CMV co-occurrence with hypergeometric tests, applying a repertoire-size bias correction to TCR pairs. In a later analysis, false discovery rates were estimated by permuting HLA or CMV assignments 20 times. In a later analysis, co-occurring TCRs were grouped using DBSCAN, with TCRdist sequence similarity added in when clustering inside HLA-allele-positive subsets. Repertoires with fewer than 30,000 or more than 120,000 public chains were left out of co-occurrence clustering, as were several repertoires with anomalous nucleotide sharing. In its TCRdb copy, this immuneACCESS table keeps in-frame sequences only and misses some clones. Where compared with another copy, unresolved V genes explain less than half of these, and the others have no known cause. D and trimming were read from the DNA, whereas the V and J calls and clone size are those reported in that table. In this sample the table shows 90,000 to 120,000 clones, roughly 82% of which occur a single time. The top ten clones comprise approximately 4.2% of the sample.

The trim is 4 bases for V and 10 bases for J, with a gap of 14 bases between the germline ends. CDR1 and CDR2, looked up from the germline V gene, are WSHSY and SAAADI. The CDR3 covers 14 residues, taking in both the cysteine and the phenylalanine. Only the CDR3 part of the read is kept: 42 bases, read in frame from the first base. The chain is made from TRBV10-2 and TRBJ1-6; the best D guess is TRBD1, with 5 bases matching. The TCR comes from a male donor in good health and CMV-seronegative. The sample comprised PBMCs. CDR3 region: CASSVGGEGSPLHF. The DNA sequence follows: TGCGCCAGCAGTGTGGGGGGTGAGGGATCACCCCTCCACTTT.